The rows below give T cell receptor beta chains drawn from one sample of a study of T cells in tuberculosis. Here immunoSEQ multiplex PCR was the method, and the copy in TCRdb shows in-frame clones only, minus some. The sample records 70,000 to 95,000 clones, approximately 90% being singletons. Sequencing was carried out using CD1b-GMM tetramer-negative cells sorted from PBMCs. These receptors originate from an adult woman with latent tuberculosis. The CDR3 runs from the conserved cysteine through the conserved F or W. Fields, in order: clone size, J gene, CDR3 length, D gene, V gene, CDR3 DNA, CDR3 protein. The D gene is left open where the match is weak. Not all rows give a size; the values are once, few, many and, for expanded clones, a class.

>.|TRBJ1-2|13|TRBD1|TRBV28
TGTGCCACCCCCCGGACAGGTGACTATGGCTACACCTTC
CATPRTGDYGYTF
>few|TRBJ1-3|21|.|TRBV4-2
TGTGCCAGCAGCCAGGAGGGACCGGGACGGGGACGCCTCAGCTCTGGAAACACCATATATTTT
CASSQEGPGRGRLSSGNTIYF
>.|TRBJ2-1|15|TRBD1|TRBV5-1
TGCGCCAGCAGCGTAACAGGGGTCTCCTACAATGAGCAGTTCTTC
CASSVTGVSYNEQFF
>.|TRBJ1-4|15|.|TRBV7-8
TGTGCCAGCAGCAGAATACAGGGAACTAATGAAAAACTGTTTTTT
CASSRIQGTNEKLFF
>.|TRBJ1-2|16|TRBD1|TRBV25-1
TGTGCCAGCGGGGGGGGCGACAGGGGGTGGCCCTATGGCTACACCTTC
CASGGGDRGWPYGYTF
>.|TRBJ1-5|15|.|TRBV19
TGTGCCAGTACCTCTCGAACAGATAGCAATCAGCCCCAGCATTTT
CASTSRTDSNQPQHF
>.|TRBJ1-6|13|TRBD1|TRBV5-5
TGTGCCAGCTGGGGACAGGGGAATTCACCCCTCCACTTT
CASWGQGNSPLHF
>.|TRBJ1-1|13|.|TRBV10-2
TGCGCCAGCACCGTTGGAGGGAACACTGAAGCTTTCTTT
CASTVGGNTEAFF
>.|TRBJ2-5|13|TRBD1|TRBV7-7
TGTGCTAGCAGCCTCGGACAGGGAAAGACCCAGTACTTC
CASSLGQGKTQYF
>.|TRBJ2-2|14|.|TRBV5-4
TGTGCCAGCAGCTTGGAAACGGGGACCGGGGAGCTGTTTTTT
CASSLETGTGELFF
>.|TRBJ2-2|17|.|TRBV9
TGTGCCAGCAGCGTAGGTGGAGGGGCCGCGAACACCGGGGAGCTGTTTTTT
CASSVGGGAANTGELFF
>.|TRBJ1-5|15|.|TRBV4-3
TGCGCCAGCAGCCAAGATTTGGCGGGGCATCAGCCCCAGCATTTT
CASSQDLAGHQPQHF
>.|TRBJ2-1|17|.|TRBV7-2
TGTGCCAGCAGTCCACGACAGGTCCCCCCCTCCTACAATGAGCAGTTCTTC
CASSPRQVPPSYNEQFF
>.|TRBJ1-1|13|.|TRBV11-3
TGTGCCAGCAGCCCAGACAGATACACTGAAGCTTTCTTT
CASSPDRYTEAFF
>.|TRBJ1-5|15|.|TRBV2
TGTGCCAGCGACGTACAGGGTCTAGGCAATCAGCCCCAGCATTTT
CASDVQGLGNQPQHF
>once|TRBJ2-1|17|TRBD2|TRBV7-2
TGTGCCAGCAGCCCGACGCTTCCGGGACTGACGGGGGGTGAGCAGTTCTTC
CASSPTLPGLTGGEQFF
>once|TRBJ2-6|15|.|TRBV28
TGTGCCAGCAGTTTAAGCTTCTCTGGGGCCAACGTCCTGACTTTC
CASSLSFSGANVLTF
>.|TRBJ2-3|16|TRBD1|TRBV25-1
TGTGCCAGCAGTGACCCCGGGACAGGGTGGACAGATACGCAGTATTTT
CASSDPGTGWTDTQYF
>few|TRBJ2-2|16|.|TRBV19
TGTGCCAGTAGTCTCAGAGGGCAGGACCCGACCGGGGAGCTGTTTTTT
CASSLRGQDPTGELFF
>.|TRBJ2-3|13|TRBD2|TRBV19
TGTGCCAGTAGACTAGCGGGGGCAGATACGCAGTATTTT
CASRLAGADTQYF
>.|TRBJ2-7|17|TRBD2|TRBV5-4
TGTGCCAGCAGCTTGAGTTTGGCTAGCGGGGTCGTCTACGAGCAGTACTTC
CASSLSLASGVVYEQYF
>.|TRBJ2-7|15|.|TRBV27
TGTGCCAGCAGTTTAACGGCGGGGGCCTCCTACGAGCAGTACTTC
CASSLTAGASYEQYF
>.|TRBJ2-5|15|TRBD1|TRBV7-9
TGTGCCAGCAGCTTAGGGACAGGGGGACAAGAGACCCAGTACTTC
CASSLGTGGQETQYF
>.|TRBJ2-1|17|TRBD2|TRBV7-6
TGTGCCAGCAGCTCGGGACTAGCGGGGGGATTTGACAATGAGCAGTTCTTC
CASSSGLAGGFDNEQFF
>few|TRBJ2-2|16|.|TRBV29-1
TGCAGCGTCCTAGGCGGGGCGGGTTCGAACACCGGGGAGCTGTTTTTT
CSVLGGAGSNTGELFF
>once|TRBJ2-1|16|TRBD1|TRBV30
TGTGCCTGGAGTGTTGGACAGGGTTTTTCCTACAATGAGCAGTTCTTC
CAWSVGQGFSYNEQFF
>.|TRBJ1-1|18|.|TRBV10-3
TGTGCCATCAGTGTAAGGATCGGGGGGCGCGACATGAACACTGAAGCTTTCTTT
CAISVRIGGRDMNTEAFF
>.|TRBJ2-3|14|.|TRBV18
TGTGCCAGCTCACCACCTAAACATCAAGATACGCAGTATTTT
CASSPPKHQDTQYF
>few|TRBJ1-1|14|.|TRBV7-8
TGTGCCAGCAGCTTAGAGTACGGACTGACTGAAGCTTTCTTT
CASSLEYGLTEAFF
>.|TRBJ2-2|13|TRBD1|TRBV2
TGTGCCATCCGACAGGGGTTGACCGGGGAGCTGTTTTTT
CAIRQGLTGELFF
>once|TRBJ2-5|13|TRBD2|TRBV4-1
TGCGCCAGCAGCCATCCACGGGGGGGGACCCAGTACTTC
CASSHPRGGTQYF
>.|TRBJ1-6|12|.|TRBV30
TGTGCCTGGACAGGGGTAGGGGTATCCCTCCACTTT
CAWTGVGVSLHF
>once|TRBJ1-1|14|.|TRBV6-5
TGTGCCAGCAGTTCCAGGGTTCCTAGATCTGAAGCTTTCTTT
CASSSRVPRSEAFF
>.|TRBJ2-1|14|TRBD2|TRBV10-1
TGCGCCAGCAGTGAGCTACTAGCGGGGGGAGAGCAGTTCTTC
CASSELLAGGEQFF
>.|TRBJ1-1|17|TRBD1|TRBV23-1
TGCGCCAGCAGTCAATCTGGCAGGGGGCGTGTTTCGACAGAAGCTTTCTTT
CASSQSGRGRVSTEAFF
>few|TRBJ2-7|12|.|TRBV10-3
TGTGCCATCTCTTCCAGCTCCTACGAGCAGTACTTC
CAISSSSYEQYF
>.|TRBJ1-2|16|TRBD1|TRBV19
TGTGCCAGTAACCCACCTGCAGGGGGGCCTAACTATGGCTACACCTTC
CASNPPAGGPNYGYTF
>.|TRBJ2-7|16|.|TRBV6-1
TGTGCCAGCAGTGAAGCGCTGACAGGCAGCTCCTACGAGCAGTACTTC
CASSEALTGSSYEQYF
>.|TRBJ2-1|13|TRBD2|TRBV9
TGTGCCAGCAGCCTCGACGGGGGGGGAGAGCAGTTCTTC
CASSLDGGGEQFF